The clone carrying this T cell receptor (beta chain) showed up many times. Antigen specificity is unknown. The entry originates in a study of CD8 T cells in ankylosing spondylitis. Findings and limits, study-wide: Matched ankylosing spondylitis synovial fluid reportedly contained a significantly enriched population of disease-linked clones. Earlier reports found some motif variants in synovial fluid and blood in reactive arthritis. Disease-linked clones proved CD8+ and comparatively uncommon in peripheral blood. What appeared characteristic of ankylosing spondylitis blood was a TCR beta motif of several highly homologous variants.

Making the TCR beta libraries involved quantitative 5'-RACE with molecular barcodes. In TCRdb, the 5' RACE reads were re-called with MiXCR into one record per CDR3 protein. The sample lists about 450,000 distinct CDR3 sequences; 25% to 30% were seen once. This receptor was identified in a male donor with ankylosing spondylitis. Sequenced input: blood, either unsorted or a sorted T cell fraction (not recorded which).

The CDR3 DNA reads TGCAGTGCCCCGACAGGGGATACCCAGCATTTT. Translation gives CSAPTGDTQHF. The rearrangement uses TRBV20-1 and TRBJ1-5; the match to TRBD1 covers 8 bases. The V gene end was trimmed by 6 bases and the J gene end by 11 bases; junction bases not matched to a gene: 6. Per germline, CDR1 DFQATT and CDR2 SNEGSKA (reference sequence). The CDR3 consists of 11 residues.